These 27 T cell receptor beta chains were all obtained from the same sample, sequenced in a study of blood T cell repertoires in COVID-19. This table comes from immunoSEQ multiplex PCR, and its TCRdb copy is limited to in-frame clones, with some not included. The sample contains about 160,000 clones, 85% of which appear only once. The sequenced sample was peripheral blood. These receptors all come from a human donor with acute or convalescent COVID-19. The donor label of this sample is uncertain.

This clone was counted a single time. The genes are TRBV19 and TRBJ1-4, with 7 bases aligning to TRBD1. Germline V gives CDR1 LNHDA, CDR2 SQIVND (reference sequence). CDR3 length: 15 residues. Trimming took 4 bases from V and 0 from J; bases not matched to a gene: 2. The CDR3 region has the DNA TGTGCCAGTAGTACGACAGGGTCAACTAATGAAAAACTGTTTTTT. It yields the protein CASSTTGSTNEKLFF.

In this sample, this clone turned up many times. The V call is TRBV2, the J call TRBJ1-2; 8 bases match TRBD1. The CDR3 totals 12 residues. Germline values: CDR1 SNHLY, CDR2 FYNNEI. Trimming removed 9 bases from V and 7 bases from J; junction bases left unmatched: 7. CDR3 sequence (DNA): TGTGCCAGTAGAGGACAGGGAGGTGGCTACACCTTC. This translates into CASRGQGGGYTF.

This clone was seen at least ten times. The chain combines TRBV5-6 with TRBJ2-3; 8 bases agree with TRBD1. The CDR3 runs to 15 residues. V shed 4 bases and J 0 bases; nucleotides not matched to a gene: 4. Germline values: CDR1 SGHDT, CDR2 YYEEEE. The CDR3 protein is CASSLRTGSTDTQYF. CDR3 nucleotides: TGTGCCAGCAGCCTCCGGACAGGGAGCACAGATACGCAGTATTTT.

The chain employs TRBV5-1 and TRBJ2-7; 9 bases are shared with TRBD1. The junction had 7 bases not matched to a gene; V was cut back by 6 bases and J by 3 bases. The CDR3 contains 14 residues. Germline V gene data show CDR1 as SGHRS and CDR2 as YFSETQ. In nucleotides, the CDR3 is TGCGCCAGCATGCCCGGACAGGGGTACTACGAGCAGTACTTC. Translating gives CASMPGQGYYEQYF.

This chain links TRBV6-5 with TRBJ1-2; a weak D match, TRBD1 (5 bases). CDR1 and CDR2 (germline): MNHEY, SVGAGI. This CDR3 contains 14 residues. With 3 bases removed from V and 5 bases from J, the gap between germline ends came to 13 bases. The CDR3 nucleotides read TGTGCCAGCAGTTATATGGGGGGAGGTTATGGCTACACCTTC. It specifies CASSYMGGGYGYTF.

CDR3: CATSSPVGTGYNEQFF. In DNA, the CDR3 is TGTGCCACCAGTTCCCCTGTCGGGACAGGGTACAATGAGCAGTTCTTC. The genes are TRBV24-1 and TRBJ2-1, with TRBD1 identical over 9 bases. This CDR3 comprises 16 residues. After removal of 6 bases from V and 4 bases from J, the junction contained 9 bases not matched to a gene. The germline gives CDR1 KGHDR, CDR2 SFDVKD.

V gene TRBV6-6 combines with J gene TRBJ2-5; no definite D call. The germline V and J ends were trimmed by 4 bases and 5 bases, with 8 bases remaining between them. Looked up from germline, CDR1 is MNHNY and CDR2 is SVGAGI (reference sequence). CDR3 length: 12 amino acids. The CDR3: CASSSPPETQYF. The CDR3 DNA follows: TGTGCCAGCAGTTCCCCCCCGGAGACCCAGTACTTC.

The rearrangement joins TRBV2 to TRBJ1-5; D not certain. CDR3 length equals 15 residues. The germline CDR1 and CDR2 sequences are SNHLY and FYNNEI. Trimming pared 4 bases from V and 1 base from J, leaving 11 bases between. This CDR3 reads CASSAEGLSNQPQHF. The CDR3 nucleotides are TGTGCCAGCAGTGCGGAGGGATTGAGCAATCAGCCCCAGCATTTT. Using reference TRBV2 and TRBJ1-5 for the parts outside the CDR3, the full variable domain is EPEVTQTPSHQVTQMGQEVILRCVPISNHLYFYWYRQILGQKVEFLVSFYNNEISEKSEIFDDQFSVERPDGSNFTLKIRSTKLEDSAMYFCASSAEGLSNQPQHFGDGTRLSIL.

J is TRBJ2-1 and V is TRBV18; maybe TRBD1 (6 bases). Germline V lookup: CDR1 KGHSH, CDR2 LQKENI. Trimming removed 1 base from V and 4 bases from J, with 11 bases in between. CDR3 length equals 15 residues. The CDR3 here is CASSPRQDAYNEQFF. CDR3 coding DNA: TGTGCCAGCTCACCACGACAGGACGCGTACAATGAGCAGTTCTTC. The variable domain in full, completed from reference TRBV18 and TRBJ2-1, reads NAGVMQNPRHLVRRRGQEARLRCSPMKGHSHVYWYRQLPEEGLKFMVYLQKENIIDESGMPKERFSAEFPKEGPSILRIQQVVRGDSAAYFCASSPRQDAYNEQFFGPGTRLTVL.

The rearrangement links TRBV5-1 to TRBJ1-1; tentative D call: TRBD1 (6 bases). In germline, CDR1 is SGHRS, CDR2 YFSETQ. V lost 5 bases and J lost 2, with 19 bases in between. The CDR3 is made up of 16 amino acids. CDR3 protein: CASSWGLGGDNTEAFF. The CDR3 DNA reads TGCGCCAGCAGTTGGGGGCTTGGAGGTGACAACACTGAAGCTTTCTTT.

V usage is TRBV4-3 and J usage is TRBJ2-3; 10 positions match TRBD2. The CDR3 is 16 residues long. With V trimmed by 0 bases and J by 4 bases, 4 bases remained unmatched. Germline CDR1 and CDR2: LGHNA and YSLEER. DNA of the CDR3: TGCGCCAGCAGCCAAGAGGGAGCGGGGGGGTCAGATACGCAGTATTTT. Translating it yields CASSQEGAGGSDTQYF.

CDR3 sequence: CASGLPGGLTGELFF. The CDR3 region has the DNA TGTGCTAGTGGTTTGCCAGGGGGCCTCACCGGGGAGCTGTTTTTT. V usage is TRBV12-5 and J usage is TRBJ2-2; 8 bases are a match to TRBD1. This CDR3 spans 15 amino acids. In germline, CDR1 is LGHNT, CDR2 FRNRAP. J was trimmed by 4 bases and V by 2 bases; bases with no gene match: 3.

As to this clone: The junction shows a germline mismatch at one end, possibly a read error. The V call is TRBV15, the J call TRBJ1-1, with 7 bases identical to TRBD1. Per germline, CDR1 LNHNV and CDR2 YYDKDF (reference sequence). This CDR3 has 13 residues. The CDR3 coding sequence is TGTGCCACCAGCAGAGGAGTGACAGGGCCGCTGAACTTT. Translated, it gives CATSRGVTGPLNF.

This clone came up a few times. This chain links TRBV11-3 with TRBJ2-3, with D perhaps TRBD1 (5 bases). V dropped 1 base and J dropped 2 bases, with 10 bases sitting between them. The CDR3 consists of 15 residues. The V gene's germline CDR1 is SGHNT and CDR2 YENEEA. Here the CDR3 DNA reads TGTGCCAGCAGCTTAGTTGGGGCTATCACAGATACGCAGTATTTT. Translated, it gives CASSLVGAITDTQYF. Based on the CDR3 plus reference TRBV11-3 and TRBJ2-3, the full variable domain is EAGVVQSPRYKIIEKKQPVAFWCNPISGHNTLYWYLQNLGQGPELLIRYENEEAVDDSQLPKDRFSAERLKGVDSTLKIQPAELGDSAVYLCASSLVGAITDTQYFGPGTRLTVL.

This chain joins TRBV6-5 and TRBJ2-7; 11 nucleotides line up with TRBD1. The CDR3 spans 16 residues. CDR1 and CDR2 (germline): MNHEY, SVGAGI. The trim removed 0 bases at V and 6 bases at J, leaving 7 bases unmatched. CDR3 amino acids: CASSYSSPGTGGEQYF. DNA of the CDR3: TGTGCCAGCAGTTACTCGAGCCCCGGGACAGGGGGCGAGCAGTACTTC.

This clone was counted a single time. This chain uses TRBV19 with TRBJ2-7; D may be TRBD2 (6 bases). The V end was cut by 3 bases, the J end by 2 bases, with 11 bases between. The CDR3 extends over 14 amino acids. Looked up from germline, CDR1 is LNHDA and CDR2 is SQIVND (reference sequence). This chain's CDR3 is CASSILGGTYEQYF. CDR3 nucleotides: TGTGCCAGTAGTATCCTCGGCGGGACCTACGAGCAGTACTTC.

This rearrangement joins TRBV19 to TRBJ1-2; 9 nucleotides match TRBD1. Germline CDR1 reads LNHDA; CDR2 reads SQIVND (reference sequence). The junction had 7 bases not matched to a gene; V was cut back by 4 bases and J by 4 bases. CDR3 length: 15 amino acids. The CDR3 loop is CASSSGTGIRYGYTF. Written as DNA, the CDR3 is TGTGCCAGTAGTAGCGGGACAGGGATTCGCTATGGCTACACCTTC. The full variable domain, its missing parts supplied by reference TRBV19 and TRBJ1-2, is DGGITQSPKYLFRKEGQNVTLSCEQNLNHDAMYWYRQDPGQGLRLIYYSQIVNDFQKGDIAEGYSVSREKKESFPLTVTSAQKNPTAFYLCASSSGTGIRYGYTFGSGTRLTVV.

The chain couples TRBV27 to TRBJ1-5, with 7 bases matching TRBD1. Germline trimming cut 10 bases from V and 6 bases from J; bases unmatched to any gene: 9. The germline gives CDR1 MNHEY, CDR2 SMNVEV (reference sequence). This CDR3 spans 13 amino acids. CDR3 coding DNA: TGTGCCACAAGACAGGGTTGGGGTCAGCCCCAGCATTTT. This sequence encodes CATRQGWGQPQHF.

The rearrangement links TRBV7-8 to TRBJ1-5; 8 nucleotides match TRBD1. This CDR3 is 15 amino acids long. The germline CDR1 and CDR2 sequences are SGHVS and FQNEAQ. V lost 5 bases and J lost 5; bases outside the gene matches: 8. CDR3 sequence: CASSRGGQVHQPQHF. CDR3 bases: TGTGCCAGCAGCCGGGGGGGACAGGTCCATCAGCCCCAGCATTTT.

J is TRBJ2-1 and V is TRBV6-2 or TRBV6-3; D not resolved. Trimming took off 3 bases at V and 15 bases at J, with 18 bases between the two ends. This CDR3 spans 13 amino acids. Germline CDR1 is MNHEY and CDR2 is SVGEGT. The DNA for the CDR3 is TGTGCCAGCAGTTATTCGTCAGCGAGCGTGGGGTTCTTC. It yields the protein CASSYSSASVGFF.

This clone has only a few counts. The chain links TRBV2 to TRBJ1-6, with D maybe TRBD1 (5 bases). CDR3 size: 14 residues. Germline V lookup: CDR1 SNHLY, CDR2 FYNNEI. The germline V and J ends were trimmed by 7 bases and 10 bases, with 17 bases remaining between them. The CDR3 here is CASNIPTGGSPLHF. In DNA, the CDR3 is TGTGCCAGCAATATACCGACGGGGGGGTCACCCCTCCACTTT.

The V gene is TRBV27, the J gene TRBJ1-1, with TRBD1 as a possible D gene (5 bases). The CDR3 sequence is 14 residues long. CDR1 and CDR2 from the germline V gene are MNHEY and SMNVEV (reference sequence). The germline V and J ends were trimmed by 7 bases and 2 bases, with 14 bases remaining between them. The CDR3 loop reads CASKYLGTNTEAFF. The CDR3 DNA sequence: TGTGCCAGCAAATACCTCGGGACTAACACTGAAGCTTTCTTT.

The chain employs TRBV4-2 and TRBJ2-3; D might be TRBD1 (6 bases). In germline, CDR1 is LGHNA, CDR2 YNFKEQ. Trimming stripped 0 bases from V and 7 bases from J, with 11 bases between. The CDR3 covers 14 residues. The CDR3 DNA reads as TGTGCCAGCAGCCAAGATCTGGACAGTCATACGCAGTATTTT. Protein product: CASSQDLDSHTQYF.

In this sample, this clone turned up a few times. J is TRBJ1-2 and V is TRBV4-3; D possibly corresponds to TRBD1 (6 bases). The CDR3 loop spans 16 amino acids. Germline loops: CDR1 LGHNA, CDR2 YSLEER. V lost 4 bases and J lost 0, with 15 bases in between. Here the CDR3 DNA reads TGCGCCAGCAGCCCTAAGAGGACAGTTACTAACTATGGCTACACCTTC. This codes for CASSPKRTVTNYGYTF.

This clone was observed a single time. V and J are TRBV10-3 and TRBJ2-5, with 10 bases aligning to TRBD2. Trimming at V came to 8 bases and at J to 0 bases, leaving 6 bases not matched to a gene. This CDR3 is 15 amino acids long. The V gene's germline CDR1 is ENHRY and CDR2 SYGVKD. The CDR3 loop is CAIGSLAGDQETQYF. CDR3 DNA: TGTGCCATCGGAAGCCTAGCGGGGGACCAAGAGACCCAGTACTTC.

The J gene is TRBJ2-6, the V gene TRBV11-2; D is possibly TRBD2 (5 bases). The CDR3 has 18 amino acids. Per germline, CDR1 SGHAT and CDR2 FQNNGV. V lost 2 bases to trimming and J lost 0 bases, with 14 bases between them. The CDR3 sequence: CASSLSVRRRSGANVLTF. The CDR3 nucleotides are TGTGCCAGCAGCTTAAGTGTGAGGAGGCGCTCTGGGGCCAACGTCCTGACTTTC.

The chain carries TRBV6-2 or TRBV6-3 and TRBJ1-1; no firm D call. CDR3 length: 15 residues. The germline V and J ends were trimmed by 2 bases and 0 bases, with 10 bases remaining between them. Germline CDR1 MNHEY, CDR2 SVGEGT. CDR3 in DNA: TGTGCCAGCAGTTACGGCGGTTATATGAACACTGAAGCTTTCTTT. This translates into CASSYGGYMNTEAFF.